Below, 26 T cell receptor beta chains from the same sample are listed, as sequenced in a study of monozygotic twins with cystic fibrosis. Sequencing used immunoSEQ multiplex PCR; TCRdb keeps in-frame clones, though not all of them. The sample carries 4,500 to 5,500 clones, about 96% recorded once. Source material: blood. Receptors originate from a boy between 2 and 10 years old with cystic fibrosis.

The CDR3 here is CASSPRDSLNQPQHF. CDR3 DNA sequence: TGTGCCAGCAGCCCTCGGGACAGTCTCAATCAGCCCCAGCATTTT. The V and J genes are TRBV7-8 and TRBJ1-5; 7 bases agree with TRBD1. CDR1 and CDR2 (germline): SGHVS, FQNEAQ. This CDR3 is built from 15 residues. Losses at the gene ends were 5 bases for V and 3 bases for J; bases not matched to a gene: 7.

This rearrangement joins TRBV19 to TRBJ1-3, with D hard to call. CDR1 and CDR2 (germline): LNHDA, SQIVND (reference sequence). Trimming shortened V by 7 bases and J by 0 bases, and 7 bases separated the two germline ends. This CDR3 is built from 13 residues. The CDR3 nucleotides are TGTGCCAGTACCTACAGCTCTGGAAACACCATATATTTT. Protein: CASTYSSGNTIYF.

This rearrangement joins TRBV6-1 to TRBJ1-2; 7 nucleotides align to TRBD1. This CDR3 has 15 residues. From germline, CDR1 is MNHNS and CDR2 SASEGT. V shed 2 bases, J shed 4 bases, and the junction held 7 bases outside the gene matches. The CDR3 nucleotides read TGTGCCAGCAGTGAACTCCCGGGACAGCTCTATGGCTACACCTTC. As protein: CASSELPGQLYGYTF.

The J gene is TRBJ2-7, the V gene TRBV6-1; D might be TRBD1 (6 bases). The germline gives CDR1 MNHNS, CDR2 SASEGT. There are 15 residues in the CDR3. Trimming cost V 9 bases and J 5 bases, with 23 bases left between them. CDR3 amino acids: CASLELTGFWDEQYF. CDR3 nucleotide sequence: TGTGCCAGTCTGGAACTCACAGGGTTTTGGGACGAGCAGTACTTC.

This clone was seen only once. CDR3 region: CASSYRGARDTEAFF. CDR3 sequence (DNA): TGTGCCAGCAGTTACAGGGGGGCGCGGGACACTGAAGCTTTCTTT. The chain joins TRBV6-5 to TRBJ1-1; possible D gene TRBD1, 6 bases. The V gene lost 2 bases and the J gene lost 3 bases, with 13 bases spanning the gap. CDR1 is MNHEY and CDR2 is SVGAGI in the germline V gene. There are 15 residues in the CDR3.

The chain recombines TRBV23-1 with TRBJ1-5; D might be TRBD1 (5 bases). TRBV23-1 is annotated as an ORF whose role is uncertain. V lost 0 bases to trimming and J lost 3 bases, with 24 bases between them. This CDR3 has 20 amino acids. CDR3 loop: CASSQSCAGNNPTSNQPQHF. In nucleotides, the CDR3 is TGCGCCAGCAGTCAATCGTGCGCAGGGAACAATCCGACCTCCAATCAGCCCCAGCATTTT.

The J gene is TRBJ1-2, the V gene TRBV5-5; D is uncertain. V lost 4 bases, J lost 0 bases, and 13 bases lay in between. This CDR3 is built from 15 residues. Germline values: CDR1 SGHKS, CDR2 YYEKEE (reference sequence). CDR3 coding DNA: TGTGCCAGCAGCCGGGATTTACGAACTAACTATGGCTACACCTTC. Translating gives CASSRDLRTNYGYTF.

The chain joins TRBV4-1 to TRBJ2-3, with D tentatively TRBD2 (5 bases). The CDR3 has 14 amino acids. Germline V lookup: CDR1 MGHRA, CDR2 YSYEKL. V lost 8 bases, J lost 5 bases, and 17 bases lay in between. The CDR3, as DNA: TGCGCCAGCCTCGGGGATGAGGAATTAGATACGCAGTATTTT. It is translated as CASLGDEELDTQYF.

This rearrangement joins TRBV6-6 to TRBJ1-2, with D possibly being TRBD1 (6 bases). V was trimmed by 11 bases and J by 4 bases, leaving 14 bases between them. CDR3 length: 12 amino acids. CDR1 is MNHNY and CDR2 is SVGAGI in the germline V gene (reference sequence). The CDR3 DNA reads as TGTGCCCTTGTAGGACAGTGCTATGGCTACACCTTC. Its translation is CALVGQCYGYTF.

V gene TRBV7-9 combines with J gene TRBJ2-1; tentative D call: TRBD1 (6 bases). The CDR3 has 19 amino acids. Germline loops: CDR1 SEHNR, CDR2 FQNEAQ (reference sequence). V dropped 4 bases and J dropped 0 bases, with 22 bases sitting between them. CDR3 DNA sequence: TGTGCCAGCAGCTCACGAATTTCGCACCGGACAGACTCCTACAATGAGCAGTTCTTC. As protein: CASSSRISHRTDSYNEQFF. Full variable domain (missing parts from reference TRBV7-9 and TRBJ2-1): DTGVSQNPRHKITKRGQNVTFRCDPISEHNRLYWYRQTLGQGPEFLTYFQNEAQLEKSRLLSDRFSAERPKGSFSTLEIQRTEQGDSAMYLCASSSRISHRTDSYNEQFFGPGTRLTVL.

J is TRBJ2-5 and V is TRBV5-6; the D gene is possibly TRBD2 (6 bases). Trimming took 2 bases from V and 4 from J, leaving 15 bases between them. CDR3 size: 15 residues. Germline loops: CDR1 SGHDT, CDR2 YYEEEE. CDR3 nucleotide sequence: TGTGCCAGCAGCTTCGGATCGCCGGGGGTAGAGACCCAGTACTTC. Amino acid sequence: CASSFGSPGVETQYF.

The rearrangement joins TRBV6-5 to TRBJ2-5, with D perhaps TRBD2 (6 bases). The germline V gene has CDR1 MNHEY and CDR2 SVGAGI. V was clipped by 8 bases and J by 5 bases, with 15 bases between them. This CDR3 is built from 13 residues. CDR3 sequence: CASSGDLLETQYF. CDR3 DNA sequence: TGTGCCAGCTCGGGGGACCTCCTGGAGACCCAGTACTTC.

This CDR3 reads CASSPGTSGGSTDTQYF. The CDR3 DNA is TGTGCCAGCAGCCCAGGGACTAGCGGGGGCTCTACAGATACGCAGTATTTT. The gene calls are TRBV9 and TRBJ2-3; TRBD2 aligns across 14 bases. The V segment lost 4 bases and the J segment 3 bases; nucleotides outside the gene matches: 7. The germline V gene has CDR1 SGDLS and CDR2 YYNGEE. CDR3 length equals 17 residues.

The CDR3 spells CASSIDGTRGGEQYF. CDR3 nucleotides: TGTGCCAGCAGCATAGACGGTACCCGAGGGGGCGAGCAGTACTTC. This chain links TRBV5-6 with TRBJ2-7; a weak D match, TRBD1 (6 bases). This CDR3 spans 15 amino acids. Germline values: CDR1 SGHDT, CDR2 YYEEEE. V lost 4 bases to trimming and J lost 6 bases, with 20 bases between them.

The chain couples TRBV2 to TRBJ1-4; TRBD1 might be the D (6 bases). The CDR3 runs 13 residues. V lost 7 bases and J 4 bases, leaving 10 bases between the germline ends. CDR1 is SNHLY, CDR2 FYNNEI, per germline. CDR3 residues: CASTGDHNEKLFF. The DNA for the CDR3 is TGTGCCAGCACAGGGGATCATAATGAAAAACTGTTTTTT.

The rearrangement uses TRBV7-8 and TRBJ1-1; D is unresolved. V was pared by 7 bases and J by 5 bases, with 8 bases between. The CDR3 contains 11 residues. Per germline, CDR1 SGHVS and CDR2 FQNEAQ. As DNA, the CDR3 is TGTGCCAGCACCGGTGGGACTGAAGCTTTCTTT. This gives the protein CASTGGTEAFF. Using reference TRBV7-8 and TRBJ1-1 for the parts outside the CDR3, the full variable domain is GAGVSQSPRYKVAKRGQDVALRCDPISGHVSLFWYQQALGQGPEFLTYFQNEAQLDKSGLPSDRFFAERPEGSVSTLKIQRTQQEDSAVYLCASTGGTEAFFGQGTRLTVV.

Comment on this clone: Sequence at one end of the junction differs from germline and may be a read error. The V gene is TRBV9, the J gene TRBJ1-1, with D unclear. This CDR3 region has 10 residues. Per the germline V gene, CDR1 is SGDLS and CDR2 is YYNGEE. CDR3 DNA: TGTGCCAGCAGCGTAGTGGAGGCCCCTTTT. Translation: CASSVVEAPF. Filled out from reference TRBV9 and TRBJ1-1, the complete variable domain reads DSGVTQTPKHLITATGQRVTLRCSPRSGDLSVYWYQQSLDQGLQFLIQYYNGEERAKGNILERFSAQQFPDLHSELNLSSLELGDSALYFCASSVVEAPFGQGTRLTVV.

J is TRBJ1-4 and V is TRBV11-1; the D gene is possibly TRBD1 (5 bases). The germline gives CDR1 SGHAT, CDR2 FQDESV (reference sequence). Trimming removed 5 bases from V and 8 bases from J, with 12 bases in between. The length of the CDR3 is 13 residues. This CDR3 is CASSSGRGEKLFF. For the CDR3, the DNA is TGTGCCAGCAGCAGTGGAAGGGGAGAAAAACTGTTTTTT.

This clone has only one observation. The rearrangement joins TRBV29-1 to TRBJ1-1, with D perhaps TRBD1 (5 bases). The V and J ends lost 4 bases and 1 base respectively, with 13 bases between them. CDR1 is SQVTM, CDR2 ANQGSEA, per germline. The CDR3 spans 14 residues. The CDR3 region is CSVGFRTRNTEAFF. The CDR3, as DNA: TGCAGCGTTGGCTTCCGGACACGGAACACTGAAGCTTTCTTT.

V and J are TRBV7-2 and TRBJ1-2; unclear D gene. Germline values: CDR1 SGHTA, CDR2 FQGNSA. The CDR3 consists of 14 residues. Trimming took 1 base from V and 0 from J, leaving 6 bases between them. The CDR3 is CASSLDSANYGYTF. The CDR3 DNA reads as TGTGCCAGCAGCTTAGACAGTGCTAACTATGGCTACACCTTC. The entire variable domain, with the rest obtained from reference TRBV7-2 and TRBJ1-2, is as follows: GAGVSQSPSNKVTEKGKDVELRCDPISGHTALYWYRQSLGQGLEFLIYFQGNSAPDKSGLPSDRFSAERTGGSVSTLTIQRTQQEDSAVYLCASSLDSANYGYTFGSGTRLTVV.

The V call is TRBV9, the J call TRBJ1-1; D is uncertain. Germline loops: CDR1 SGDLS, CDR2 YYNGEE. V was cut by 0 bases and J by 0 bases, with 9 bases left in between. The CDR3 sequence is 15 residues long. CDR3 bases: TGTGCCAGCAGCGTAGGGGTCACCATGAACACTGAAGCTTTCTTT. Translated: CASSVGVTMNTEAFF.

The sample holds one count of this clone. The rearrangement uses TRBV13 and TRBJ1-2; no clear D. Germline V lookup: CDR1 PRHDT, CDR2 FYEKMQ (reference sequence). V was pared by 2 bases and J by 3 bases, with 4 bases between. CDR3 length equals 12 residues. The CDR3 loop is CASSLRDYGYTF. The DNA of the CDR3 is TGTGCCAGCAGCTTAAGGGACTATGGCTACACCTTC.

The chain has TRBV10-3 and TRBJ1-1, with 9 bases identical to TRBD1. CDR3 length: 13 residues. V was pared by 7 bases and J by 6 bases, with 6 bases of the junction left unmatched. Germline CDR1 is ENHRY and CDR2 is SYGVKD. CDR3: CAIKGQGFPEAFF. CDR3 DNA: TGTGCCATCAAAGGACAGGGGTTCCCTGAAGCTTTCTTT.

The chain links TRBV11-2 to TRBJ2-5; D remains unclear. CDR3 size: 14 residues. The ends were cut back, 3 bases at V and 0 bases at J, with 8 bases in the middle. Germline V gene data show CDR1 as SGHAT and CDR2 as FQNNGV. CDR3 in amino acids: CASSFVSNQETQYF. The CDR3 DNA sequence: TGTGCCAGCAGCTTTGTTTCTAACCAAGAGACCCAGTACTTC.

This chain uses TRBV29-1 with TRBJ2-5, with D possibly matching TRBD1 (6 bases). There are 14 residues in the CDR3. Looked up from germline, CDR1 is SQVTM and CDR2 is ANQGSEA. V lost 7 bases and J 9 bases, leaving 24 bases between the germline ends. The CDR3, as DNA: TGCAGCGCGTGTGACAGATCCCCCAAGGGGGCCCAGTACTTC. As protein: CSACDRSPKGAQYF.

The rearrangement joins TRBV6-1 to TRBJ2-4; D possibly corresponds to TRBD2 (6 bases). CDR1 and CDR2 from the germline V gene are MNHNS and SASEGT. The V end was cut by 7 bases, the J end by 6 bases, with 13 bases between. CDR3 length: 13 amino acids. Written as DNA, the CDR3 is TGTGCCAGCAATCCGGGACTTAGAAACATTCAGTACTTC. The encoded protein is CASNPGLRNIQYF.